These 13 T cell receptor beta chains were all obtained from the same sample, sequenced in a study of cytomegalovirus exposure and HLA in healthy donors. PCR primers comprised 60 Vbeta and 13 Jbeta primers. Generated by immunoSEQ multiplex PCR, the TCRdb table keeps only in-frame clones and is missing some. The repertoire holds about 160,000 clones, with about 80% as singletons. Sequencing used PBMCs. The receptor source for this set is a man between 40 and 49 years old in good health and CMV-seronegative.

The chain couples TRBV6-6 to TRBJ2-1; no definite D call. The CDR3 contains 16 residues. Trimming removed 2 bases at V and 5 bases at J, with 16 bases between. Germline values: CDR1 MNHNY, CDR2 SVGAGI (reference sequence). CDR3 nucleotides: TGTGCCAGCAGTTACGTAACAGAACGAGTTAACAATGAGCAGTTCTTC. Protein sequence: CASSYVTERVNNEQFF.

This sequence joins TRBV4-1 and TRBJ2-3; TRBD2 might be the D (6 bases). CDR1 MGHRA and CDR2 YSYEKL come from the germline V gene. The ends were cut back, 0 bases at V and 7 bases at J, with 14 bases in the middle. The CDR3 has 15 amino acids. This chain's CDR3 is CASSQESIRDYTQYF. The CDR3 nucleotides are TGCGCCAGCAGCCAAGAAAGCATTCGGGACTATACGCAGTATTTT.

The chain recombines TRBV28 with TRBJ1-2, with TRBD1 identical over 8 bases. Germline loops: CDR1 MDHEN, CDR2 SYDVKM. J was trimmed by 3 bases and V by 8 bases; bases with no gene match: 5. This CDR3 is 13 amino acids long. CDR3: CASLDRADYGYTF. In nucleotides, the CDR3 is TGTGCCAGCCTGGACAGGGCTGACTATGGCTACACCTTC.

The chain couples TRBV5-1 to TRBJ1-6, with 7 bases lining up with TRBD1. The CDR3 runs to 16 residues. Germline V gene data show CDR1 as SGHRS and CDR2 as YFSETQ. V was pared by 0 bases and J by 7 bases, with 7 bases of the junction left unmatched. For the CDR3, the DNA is TGCGCCAGCAGCTTGGTTCCGACAGGGACCAATTCACCCCTCCACTTT. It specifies CASSLVPTGTNSPLHF.

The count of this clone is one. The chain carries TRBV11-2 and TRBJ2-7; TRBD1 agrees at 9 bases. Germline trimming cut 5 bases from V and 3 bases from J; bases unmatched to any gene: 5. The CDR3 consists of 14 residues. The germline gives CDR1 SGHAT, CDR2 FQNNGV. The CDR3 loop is CASSRGQGLYEQYF. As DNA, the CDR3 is TGTGCCAGCAGCCGGGGACAGGGCCTCTACGAGCAGTACTTC.

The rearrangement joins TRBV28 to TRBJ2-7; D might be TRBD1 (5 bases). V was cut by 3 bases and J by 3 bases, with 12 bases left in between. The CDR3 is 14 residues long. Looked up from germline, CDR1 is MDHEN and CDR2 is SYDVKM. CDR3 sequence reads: CASSLPGSFYEQYF. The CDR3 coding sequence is TGTGCCAGCAGTTTGCCAGGGTCGTTCTACGAGCAGTACTTC.

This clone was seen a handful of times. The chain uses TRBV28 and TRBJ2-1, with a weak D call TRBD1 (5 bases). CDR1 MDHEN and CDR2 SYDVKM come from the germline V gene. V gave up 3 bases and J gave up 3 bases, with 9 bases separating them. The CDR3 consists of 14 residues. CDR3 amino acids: CASSFLRVYNEQFF. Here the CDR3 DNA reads TGTGCCAGCAGTTTTCTCAGGGTCTACAATGAGCAGTTCTTC.

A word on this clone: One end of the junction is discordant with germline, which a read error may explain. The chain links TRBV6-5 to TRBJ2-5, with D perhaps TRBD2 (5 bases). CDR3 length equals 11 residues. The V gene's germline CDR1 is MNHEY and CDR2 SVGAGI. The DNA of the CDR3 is TGTGCCAGCAGCCGTGAGGACTCACTGCACTTC. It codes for CASSREDSLHF.

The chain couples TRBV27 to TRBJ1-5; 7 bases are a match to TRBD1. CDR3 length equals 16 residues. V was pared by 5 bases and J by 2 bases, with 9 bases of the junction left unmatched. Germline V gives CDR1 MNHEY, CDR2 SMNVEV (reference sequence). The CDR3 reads CASSPTARGGNQPQHF. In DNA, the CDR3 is TGTGCCAGCAGTCCCACCGCCAGGGGGGGCAATCAGCCCCAGCATTTT.

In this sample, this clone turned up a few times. The CDR3: CASSNSRAGGYNEQFF. The CDR3 DNA reads as TGTGCCAGCAGCAACTCCAGAGCGGGAGGTTACAATGAGCAGTTCTTC. The V and J genes are TRBV7-2 and TRBJ2-1; 9 bases line up with TRBD2. V shed 5 bases, J shed 4 bases, and the junction held 9 bases outside the gene matches. The germline gives CDR1 SGHTA, CDR2 FQGNSA. The CDR3 is 16 amino acids.

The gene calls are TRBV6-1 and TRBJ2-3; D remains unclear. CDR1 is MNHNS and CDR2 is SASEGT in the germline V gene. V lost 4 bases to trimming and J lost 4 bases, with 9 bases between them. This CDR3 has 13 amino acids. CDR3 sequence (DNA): TGTGCCAGCAGTGCTCGCGTGGCAGATACGCAGTATTTT. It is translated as CASSARVADTQYF.

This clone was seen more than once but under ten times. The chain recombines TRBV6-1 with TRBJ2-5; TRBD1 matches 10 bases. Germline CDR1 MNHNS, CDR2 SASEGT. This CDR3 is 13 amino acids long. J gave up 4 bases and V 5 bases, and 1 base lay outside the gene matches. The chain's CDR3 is CASSRDRGETQYF. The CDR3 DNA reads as TGTGCCAGCAGTCGGGACAGGGGAGAGACCCAGTACTTC.

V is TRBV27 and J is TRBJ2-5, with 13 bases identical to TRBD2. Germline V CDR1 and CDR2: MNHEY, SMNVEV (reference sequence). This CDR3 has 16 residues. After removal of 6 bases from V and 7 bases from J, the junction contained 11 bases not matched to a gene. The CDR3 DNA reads TGTGCCAGCAGATACACTAGCGGGGGGGCGACGGGGACCCAGTACTTC. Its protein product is CASRYTSGGATGTQYF.